A single sample is the source of the 4 T cell receptor beta chains below, sequenced in a study of cytomegalovirus exposure and HLA in healthy donors. Clones were read by immunoSEQ multiplex PCR, and TCRdb kept only the in-frame ones, dropping some. The sample lists hundreds of thousands of clones; about nine tenths were seen once. Specimen: PBMCs. The origin of the receptors is a woman aged 18-29 years in good health and CMV-seronegative.

The chain is built from TRBV10-1 and TRBJ1-6, with TRBD1 matching 9 bases. Germline V gives CDR1 WNHNN, CDR2 SYGVQD (reference sequence). The junction had 6 bases not matched to a gene; V was cut back by 6 bases and J by 3 bases. The CDR3 is 16 amino acids. The CDR3 loop reads CASRQTGGCYNSPLHF. Here the CDR3 DNA reads TGCGCCAGCAGACAGACAGGGGGGTGCTATAATTCACCCCTCCACTTT.

The chain couples TRBV6-5 to TRBJ1-2; 7 bases match TRBD1. The CDR3 totals 13 residues. Germline V lookup: CDR1 MNHEY, CDR2 SVGAGI. Germline trimming cut 6 bases from V and 3 bases from J; bases unmatched to any gene: 4. CDR3 nucleotides: TGTGCCAGCAGGAGGGGACAGTACTATGGCTACACCTTC. As protein: CASRRGQYYGYTF.

The chain carries TRBV14 and TRBJ1-1, with 9 bases aligning to TRBD1. CDR1 and CDR2 (germline): SGHDN, FVKESK. This CDR3 is 15 amino acids long. V lost 3 bases, J lost 6 bases, and 8 bases stayed unmatched. As DNA, the CDR3 is TGTGCCAGCAGCCATAACAGGGGGCGTTACGCTGAAGCTTTCTTT. This gives the protein CASSHNRGRYAEAFF.

The chain is built from TRBV14 and TRBJ1-2; 7 bases line up with TRBD1. The CDR3 runs 15 residues. The ends lost 0 bases at V and 8 bases at J; junction bases unmatched: 9. CDR1 SGHDN and CDR2 FVKESK come from the germline V gene. CDR3 coding DNA: TGTGCCAGCAGCCAAGATCTGAAGGGGGCTGGAGGCTACACCTTC. It yields the protein CASSQDLKGAGGYTF.